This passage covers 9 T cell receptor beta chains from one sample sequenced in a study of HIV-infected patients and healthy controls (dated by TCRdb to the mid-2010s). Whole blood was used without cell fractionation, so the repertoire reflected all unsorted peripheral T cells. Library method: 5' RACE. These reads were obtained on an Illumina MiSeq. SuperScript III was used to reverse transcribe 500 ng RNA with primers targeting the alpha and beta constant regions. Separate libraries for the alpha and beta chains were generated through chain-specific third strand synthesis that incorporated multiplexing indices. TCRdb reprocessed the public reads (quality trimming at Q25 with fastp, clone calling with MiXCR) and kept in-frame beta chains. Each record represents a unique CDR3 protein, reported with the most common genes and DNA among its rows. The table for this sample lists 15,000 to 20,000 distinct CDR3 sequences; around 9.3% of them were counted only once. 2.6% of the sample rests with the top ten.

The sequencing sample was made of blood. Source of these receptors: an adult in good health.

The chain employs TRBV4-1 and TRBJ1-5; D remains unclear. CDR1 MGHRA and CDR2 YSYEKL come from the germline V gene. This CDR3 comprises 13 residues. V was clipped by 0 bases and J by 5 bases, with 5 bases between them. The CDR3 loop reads CASSQELDQPQHF. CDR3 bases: TGCGCCAGCAGCCAAGAACTGGATCAGCCCCAGCATTTT.

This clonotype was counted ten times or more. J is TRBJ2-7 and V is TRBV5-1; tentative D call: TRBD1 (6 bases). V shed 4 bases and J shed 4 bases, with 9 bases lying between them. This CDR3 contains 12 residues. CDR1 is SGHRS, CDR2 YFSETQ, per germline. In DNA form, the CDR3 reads TGCGCCAGCAGCATGGACAGTTACGAGCAGTACTTC. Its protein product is CASSMDSYEQYF.

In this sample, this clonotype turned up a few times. CDR3 region: CASSVDAATSGNTIYF. DNA for the CDR3: TGTGCCAGCAGCGTAGATGCAGCCACCTCTGGAAACACCATATATTTT. V is TRBV9 and J is TRBJ1-3; D remains ambiguous. The CDR3 extends over 16 amino acids. Trimming removed 0 bases at V and 0 bases at J, with 10 bases between. Germline V lookup: CDR1 SGDLS, CDR2 YYNGEE.

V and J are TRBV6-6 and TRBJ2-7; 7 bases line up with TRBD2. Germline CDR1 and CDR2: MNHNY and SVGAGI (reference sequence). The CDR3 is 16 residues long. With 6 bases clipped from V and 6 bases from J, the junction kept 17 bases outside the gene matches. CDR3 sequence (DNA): TGTGCCAGCAGCCAAGGTCCGGGACGGGGGGTGGGCGAGCAGTACTTC. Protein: CASSQGPGRGVGEQYF.

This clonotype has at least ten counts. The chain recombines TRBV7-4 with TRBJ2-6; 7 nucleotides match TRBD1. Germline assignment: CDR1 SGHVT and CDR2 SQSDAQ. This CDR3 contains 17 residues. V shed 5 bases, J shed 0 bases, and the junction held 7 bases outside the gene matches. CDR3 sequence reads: CASSRRDSLSGANVLTF. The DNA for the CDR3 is TGTGCCAGCAGCCGAAGGGACAGCCTCTCTGGGGCCAACGTCCTGACTTTC.

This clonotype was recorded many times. The DNA of the CDR3 is TGTGCCAGCAGCCGACTCCTTGGGGGGCCGGACTATGGCTACACCTTC. Translating it yields CASSRLLGGPDYGYTF. The chain is built from TRBV28 and TRBJ1-2, with a possible D match to TRBD1 (6 bases). The V gene's germline CDR1 is MDHEN and CDR2 SYDVKM. Trimming took off 6 bases at V and 3 bases at J, with 20 bases between the two ends. This CDR3 contains 16 residues.

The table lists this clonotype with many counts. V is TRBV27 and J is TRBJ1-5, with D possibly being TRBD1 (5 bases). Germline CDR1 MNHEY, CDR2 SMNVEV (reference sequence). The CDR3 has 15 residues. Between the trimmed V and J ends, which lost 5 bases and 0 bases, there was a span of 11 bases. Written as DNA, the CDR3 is TGTGCCAGCAGTACAGGACTTTATAGCAATCAGCCCCAGCATTTT. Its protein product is CASSTGLYSNQPQHF.

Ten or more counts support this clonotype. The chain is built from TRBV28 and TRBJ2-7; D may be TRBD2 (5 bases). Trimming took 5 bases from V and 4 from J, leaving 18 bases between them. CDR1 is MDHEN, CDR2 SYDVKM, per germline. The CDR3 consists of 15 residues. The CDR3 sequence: CASSPTAASGYEQYF. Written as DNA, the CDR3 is TGTGCCAGCAGTCCGACCGCTGCTTCGGGGTACGAGCAGTACTTC.

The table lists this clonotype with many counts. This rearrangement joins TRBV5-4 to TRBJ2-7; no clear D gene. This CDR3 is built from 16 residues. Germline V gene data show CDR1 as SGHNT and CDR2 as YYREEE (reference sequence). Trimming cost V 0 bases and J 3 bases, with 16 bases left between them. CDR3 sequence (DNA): TGTGCCAGCAGCTTGGGGCTTGGGAACAGCTACTACGAGCAGTACTTC. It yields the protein CASSLGLGNSYYEQYF.